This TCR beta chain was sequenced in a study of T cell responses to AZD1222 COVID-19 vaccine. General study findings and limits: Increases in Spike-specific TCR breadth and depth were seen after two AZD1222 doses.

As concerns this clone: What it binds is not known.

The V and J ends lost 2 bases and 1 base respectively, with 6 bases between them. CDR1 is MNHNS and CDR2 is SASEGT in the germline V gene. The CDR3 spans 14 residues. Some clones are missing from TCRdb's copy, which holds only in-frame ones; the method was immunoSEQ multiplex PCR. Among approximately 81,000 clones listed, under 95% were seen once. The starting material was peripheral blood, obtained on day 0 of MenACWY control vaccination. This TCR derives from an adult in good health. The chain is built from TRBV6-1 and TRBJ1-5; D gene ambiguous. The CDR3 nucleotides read TGTGCCAGCAGTGAAATGCTGAGCAATCAGCCCCAGCATTTT. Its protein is CASSEMLSNQPQHF.